The 25 T cell receptor beta chains given below trace back to one sample, sequenced in a study of cytomegalovirus exposure and HLA in healthy donors. With 60 Vbeta and 13 Jbeta primers, the PCR was carried out. Clones were sequenced by immunoSEQ multiplex PCR, and TCRdb holds only the in-frame ones, with some missing. Found here are about 230,000 clones, 78% of them singletons; the top ten hold 0.47%. The sample comprised PBMCs. The receptors were gathered from a boy younger than 18 in good health and CMV-seronegative.

The chain combines TRBV7-9 with TRBJ1-5; the D gene is possibly TRBD1 (5 bases). The germline CDR1 and CDR2 sequences are SEHNR and FQNEAQ (reference sequence). CDR3 length equals 14 residues. Deletions cut 1 base from V and 11 bases from J, with 15 bases between. The DNA for the CDR3 is TGTGCCAGCAGCTTAGGTCAGGGCAATGGGACCCAGCATTTT. Translation gives CASSLGQGNGTQHF. Looking up the rest from reference TRBV7-9 and TRBJ1-5 gives the full variable domain: DTGVSQNPRHKITKRGQNVTFRCDPISEHNRLYWYRQTLGQGPEFLTYFQNEAQLEKSRLLSDRFSAERPKGSFSTLEIQRTEQGDSAMYLCASSLGQGNGTQHFGDGTRLSIL.

This clone was recorded only once. The chain links TRBV7-6 to TRBJ2-1, with 7 bases aligning to TRBD2. V gave up 5 bases and J gave up 3 bases; unmatched junction bases: 10. Looked up from germline, CDR1 is SGHVS and CDR2 is FNYEAQ. There are 16 residues in the CDR3. CDR3 DNA: TGTGCCAGCAGCCCCGACGGGGGGATCAGCTACAATGAGCAGTTCTTC. Translation: CASSPDGGISYNEQFF.

The chain couples TRBV5-1 to TRBJ1-1, with 7 bases fitting TRBD1. V shed 4 bases and J 3 bases; nucleotides not matched to a gene: 21. Per the germline V gene, CDR1 is SGHRS and CDR2 is YFSETQ. This CDR3 spans 19 amino acids. Written as DNA, the CDR3 is TGCGCCAGCAGCCAAGGACAGGACCAAAATCATGTGGGGGACACTGAAGCTTTCTTT. This gives the protein CASSQGQDQNHVGDTEAFF. The full variable domain, completed using reference TRBV5-1 and TRBJ1-1, is KAGVTQTPRYLIKTRGQQVTLSCSPISGHRSVSWYQQTPGQGLQFLFEYFSETQRNKGNFPGRFSGRQFSNSRSEMNVSTLELGDSALYLCASSQGQDQNHVGDTEAFFGQGTRLTVV.

The genes are TRBV6-5 and TRBJ2-1; 8 bases line up with TRBD1. CDR1 and CDR2 from the germline V gene are MNHEY and SVGAGI. V trimming: 5 bases; J trimming: 7 bases; junction bases outside the gene matches: 4. The CDR3 contains 13 residues. For the CDR3, the DNA is TGTGCCAGCAGTACGGACAGGGAAAATGAGCAGTTCTTC. Its translation: CASSTDRENEQFF.

This clone was seen just once. The chain uses TRBV7-9 and TRBJ1-1; D remains ambiguous. CDR1 is SEHNR and CDR2 is FQNEAQ in the germline V gene (reference sequence). The CDR3 runs 14 residues. The V end lost 3 bases, the J end lost 7 bases, and 15 bases lay between the germline ends. The DNA of the CDR3 is TGTGCCAGCAGCTTTGTGCAGAAAGGAGGTGAAGCTTTCTTT. It encodes CASSFVQKGGEAFF.

This chain links TRBV7-8 with TRBJ1-5; 10 bases map to TRBD1. J gave up 6 bases and V 1 base, and 9 bases lay outside the gene matches. Germline V gives CDR1 SGHVS, CDR2 FQNEAQ. The CDR3 runs 17 residues. CDR3 amino acids: CASSLVRGRDRGQPQHF. The CDR3 DNA follows: TGTGCCAGCAGCTTAGTGAGAGGTCGGGACAGGGGTCAGCCCCAGCATTTT. The variable domain in full, with the rest retrieved from reference TRBV7-8 and TRBJ1-5, is GAGVSQSPRYKVAKRGQDVALRCDPISGHVSLFWYQQALGQGPEFLTYFQNEAQLDKSGLPSDRFFAERPEGSVSTLKIQRTQQEDSAVYLCASSLVRGRDRGQPQHFGDGTRLSIL.

J is TRBJ2-7 and V is TRBV5-1; TRBD2 matches 12 bases. Per germline, CDR1 SGHRS and CDR2 YFSETQ. The junction had 4 bases not matched to a gene; V was cut back by 0 bases and J by 0 bases. The CDR3 is 17 amino acids. The CDR3, as DNA: TGCGCCAGCAGCTTGGGGCTAGCGGGAGGGCTCTCCTACGAGCAGTACTTC. This translates into CASSLGLAGGLSYEQYF.

This chain uses TRBV27 with TRBJ2-1; 7 bases align to TRBD1. The CDR3 covers 13 residues. CDR1 and CDR2 from the germline V gene are MNHEY and SMNVEV (reference sequence). After removal of 4 bases from V and 6 bases from J, the junction contained 3 bases not matched to a gene. The CDR3 sequence is CASSSGQSNEQFF. The CDR3, as DNA: TGTGCCAGCAGTTCGGGACAGTCCAATGAGCAGTTCTTC.

The chain employs TRBV6-5 and TRBJ1-2; no definite D call. CDR1 and CDR2 (germline): MNHEY, SVGAGI. Trimming pared 5 bases from V and 5 bases from J, leaving 12 bases between. The CDR3 contains 13 residues. CDR3 in DNA: TGTGCCAGCAGTCTCACAGCTTTTTATGGCTACACCTTC. The encoded protein is CASSLTAFYGYTF.

V usage is TRBV9 and J usage is TRBJ2-5; D call uncertain. The V end lost 4 bases, the J end lost 2 bases, and 18 bases lay between the germline ends. CDR3 size: 16 residues. Germline loops: CDR1 SGDLS, CDR2 YYNGEE. The CDR3 protein is CASSPSPQRSQETQYF. The CDR3 region has the DNA TGTGCCAGCAGCCCGTCCCCCCAGAGGAGTCAAGAGACCCAGTACTTC. The full variable domain, rest sourced from reference TRBV9 and TRBJ2-5, is DSGVTQTPKHLITATGQRVTLRCSPRSGDLSVYWYQQSLDQGLQFLIQYYNGEERAKGNILERFSAQQFPDLHSELNLSSLELGDSALYFCASSPSPQRSQETQYFGPGTRLLVL.

This chain links TRBV6-5 with TRBJ1-1; D not resolved. CDR1 and CDR2 from the germline V gene are MNHEY and SVGAGI. The CDR3 is made up of 11 amino acids. Trimming shortened V by 2 bases and J by 10 bases, and 8 bases separated the two germline ends. The CDR3, as DNA: TGTGCCAGCAGTTACGGCATTGCAGCTTTCTTT. Translating it yields CASSYGIAAFF.

The chain uses TRBV15 and TRBJ2-1; no firm D call. CDR3 length: 16 residues. Germline CDR1 is LNHNV and CDR2 is YYDKDF (reference sequence). V was cut by 3 bases and J by 6 bases, with 18 bases left in between. As DNA, the CDR3 is TGTGCCACCAGCAGCCTAACTACCACCCTCGGCAATGAGCAGTTCTTC. It is translated as CATSSLTTTLGNEQFF.

The V and J genes are TRBV13 and TRBJ2-5, with D perhaps matching TRBD2 (6 bases). Germline V gene sequence: CDR1 PRHDT, CDR2 FYEKMQ (reference sequence). CDR3 size: 14 residues. The V gene lost 5 bases and the J gene lost 5 bases, with 15 bases spanning the gap. DNA of the CDR3: TGTGCCAGCAGCCTGGGGCGGGGAGCGGAGACCCAGTACTTC. The encoded protein is CASSLGRGAETQYF.

This sequence joins TRBV5-4 and TRBJ2-3; perhaps TRBD2 as D (6 bases). Trimming shortened V by 4 bases and J by 0 bases, and 15 bases separated the two germline ends. The germline CDR1 and CDR2 sequences are SGHNT and YYREEE (reference sequence). The CDR3 sequence is 16 residues long. DNA for the CDR3: TGTGCCAGCAGCAAGACTAGTCGGGATAGCACAGATACGCAGTATTTT. This translates into CASSKTSRDSTDTQYF.

The CDR3, as DNA: TGCGCCAGCAGCCAAGATCCACACAGTTGGGAGGCTTTCTTT. It codes for CASSQDPHSWEAFF. The chain carries TRBV4-1 and TRBJ1-1, with no clear D. Trimming stripped 0 bases from V and 11 bases from J, with 16 bases between. The CDR3 length is 14 residues. Germline loops: CDR1 MGHRA, CDR2 YSYEKL.

The rearrangement links TRBV5-1 to TRBJ2-1, with TRBD2 identical over 8 bases. There are 15 residues in the CDR3. CDR1 is SGHRS and CDR2 is YFSETQ in the germline V gene. V shed 1 base and J 3 bases; nucleotides not matched to a gene: 3. The CDR3 bases are TGCGCCAGCAGCTTGCGGACTAGCAGCTACAATGAGCAGTTCTTC. Amino acids: CASSLRTSSYNEQFF.

CDR3 DNA: TGTGCCACCAGCCCTAGCTCTGGAAACACCATATATTTT. Translating gives CATSPSSGNTIYF. V and J are TRBV15 and TRBJ1-3; D is undetermined. The germline gives CDR1 LNHNV, CDR2 YYDKDF (reference sequence). The V end was cut by 5 bases, the J end by 0 bases, with 5 bases between. The CDR3 is 13 residues long.

This sequence joins TRBV30 and TRBJ1-2; D is undetermined. The germline V and J ends were trimmed by 0 bases and 7 bases, with 18 bases remaining between them. Germline CDR1 and CDR2: GTSNPN and SVGIG (reference sequence). The CDR3 extends over 15 amino acids. The CDR3 protein is CAWSVHLRGVGGYTF. CDR3 nucleotide sequence: TGTGCCTGGAGTGTACACTTGCGCGGAGTAGGTGGCTACACCTTC.

The CDR3 region has the DNA TGTGCCAGCAGTGAATCCGGACAGGGGGTTGATCAGCCCCAGCATTTT. It codes for CASSESGQGVDQPQHF. The chain uses TRBV25-1 and TRBJ1-5; 10 positions agree with TRBD1. The germline V gene has CDR1 MGHDK and CDR2 SYGVNS. Unmatched junction bases numbered 5, after V lost 1 base and J lost 5 bases. This CDR3 comprises 16 residues. The variable domain in full, completed from reference TRBV25-1 and TRBJ1-5, reads EADIYQTPRYLVIGTGKKITLECSQTMGHDKMYWYQQDPGMELHLIHYSYGVNSTEKGDLSSESTVSRIRTEHFPLTLESARPSHTSQYLCASSESGQGVDQPQHFGDGTRLSIL.

The chain is built from TRBV6-5 and TRBJ2-7; D is perhaps TRBD2 (6 bases). CDR3 length: 16 amino acids. Between the trimmed V and J ends, which lost 4 bases and 3 bases, there was a span of 19 bases. The germline gives CDR1 MNHEY, CDR2 SVGAGI. In DNA, the CDR3 is TGTGCCAGCAGTTTTTCCAGGTTGTTGGGGGGCTACGAGCAGTACTTC. This encodes CASSFSRLLGGYEQYF.

V usage is TRBV18 and J usage is TRBJ2-7; D gene ambiguous. Trimming pared 0 bases from V and 4 bases from J, leaving 10 bases between. Germline V gene lookup returns CDR1 KGHSH and CDR2 LQKENI. CDR3 length: 14 amino acids. The CDR3 is CASSPPGQKYEQYF. The CDR3 DNA reads TGTGCCAGCTCACCACCTGGCCAGAAATACGAGCAGTACTTC.

The genes are TRBV30 and TRBJ2-1; a possible D gene is TRBD1 (6 bases). V was clipped by 4 bases and J by 6 bases, with 16 bases between them. Germline V lookup: CDR1 GTSNPN, CDR2 SVGIG (reference sequence). The CDR3 loop spans 14 amino acids. The CDR3: CAWNEGVQGNEQFF. DNA for the CDR3: TGTGCCTGGAACGAGGGGGTGCAAGGCAATGAGCAGTTCTTC.

As regards this clone: At one boundary the junction diverges from the germline segment, which might be a read error. J is TRBJ2-3 and V is TRBV7-9; no definite D call. This CDR3 contains 12 residues. Germline V gives CDR1 SEHNR, CDR2 FQNEAQ (reference sequence). CDR3 region: CSSSLIQDTQYF. CDR3 sequence (DNA): TGTTCCAGCAGCTTAATACAAGATACGCAGTATTTT. Full variable domain (outside the CDR3, taken from reference TRBV7-9 and TRBJ2-3): DTGVSQNPRHKITKRGQNVTFRCDPISEHNRLYWYRQTLGQGPEFLTYFQNEAQLEKSRLLSDRFSAERPKGSFSTLEIQRTEQGDSAMYLCSSSLIQDTQYFGPGTRLTVL.

Only a few counts were recorded for this clone. V gene TRBV25-1 combines with J gene TRBJ2-1, with no clear D. Germline CDR1 reads MGHDK; CDR2 reads SYGVNS. Trimming took 4 bases from V and 6 from J, leaving 19 bases between them. The CDR3 runs to 16 residues. The CDR3 DNA reads as TGTGCCAGCAGTGCCGCGGCAGCGCCGGCTGGCAATGAGCAGTTCTTC. Its protein is CASSAAAAPAGNEQFF. The full variable domain, with the rest looked up from reference TRBV25-1 and TRBJ2-1, is EADIYQTPRYLVIGTGKKITLECSQTMGHDKMYWYQQDPGMELHLIHYSYGVNSTEKGDLSSESTVSRIRTEHFPLTLESARPSHTSQYLCASSAAAAPAGNEQFFGPGTRLTVL.

This clone was seen a single time. In the same sample, other DNA sequences code for this CDR3. The V gene is TRBV5-1, the J gene TRBJ2-7; possible D gene TRBD2, 5 bases. The ends were cut back, 0 bases at V and 4 bases at J, with 5 bases in the middle. In germline, CDR1 is SGHRS, CDR2 YFSETQ. The CDR3 contains 12 residues. CDR3 sequence reads: CASSLGGYEQYF. CDR3 in DNA: TGCGCCAGCAGCTTGGGAGGGTACGAGCAGTACTTC.